This T cell receptor beta chain was documented in a study of CD8 T cells in ankylosing spondylitis. Study-level findings and limits: In reactive arthritis synovial fluid and blood, some motif variants had been reported before. Among TCR beta sequences, a motif of eight highly homologous variants appeared characteristic of ankylosing spondylitis blood. Disease-linked clones reportedly showed significant enrichment in matched ankylosing spondylitis synovial fluid.

Libraries for TCR beta were made by quantitative 5'-RACE with molecular barcodes. TCRdb independently ran MiXCR on the 5' RACE reads; one entry per CDR3 protein. Of more than 200,000 distinct CDR3 sequences listed, more than 20% are singletons. V lost 2 bases, J lost 5 bases, and 7 bases stayed unmatched. CDR3 length: 15 amino acids. CDR1 and CDR2 from the germline V gene are LGHNA and YNFKEQ. Concerning this clonotype: Its antigen is unknown.

The chain uses TRBV4-2 and TRBJ2-3; 7 nucleotides align to TRBD1. The source is a male donor with ankylosing spondylitis or in good health (not recorded which). The specimen sequenced was blood, either unsorted or a sorted T cell fraction (not recorded which). The CDR3 region has the DNA TGTGCCAGCAGCCAAACAGGGGCTTCTGGAGATACGCAGTATTTT. Protein: CASSQTGASGDTQYF.